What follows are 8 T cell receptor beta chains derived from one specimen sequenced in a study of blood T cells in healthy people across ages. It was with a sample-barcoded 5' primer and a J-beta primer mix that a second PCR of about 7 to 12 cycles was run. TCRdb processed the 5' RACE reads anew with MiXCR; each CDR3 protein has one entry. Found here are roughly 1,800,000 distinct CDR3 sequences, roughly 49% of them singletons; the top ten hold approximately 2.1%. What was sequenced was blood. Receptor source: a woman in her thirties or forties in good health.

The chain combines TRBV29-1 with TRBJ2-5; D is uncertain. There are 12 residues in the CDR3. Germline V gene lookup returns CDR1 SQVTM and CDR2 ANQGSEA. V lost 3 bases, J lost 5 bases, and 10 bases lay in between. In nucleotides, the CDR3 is TGCAGCGTTGATCGGAACAAGGAGACCCAGTACTTC. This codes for CSVDRNKETQYF.

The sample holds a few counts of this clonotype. The CDR3 sequence: CASSYPDYEQYF. CDR3 nucleotides: TGTGCCAGCAGTTATCCGGACTACGAGCAGTACTTC. The genes are TRBV6-2 or TRBV6-3 and TRBJ2-7, with D unresolved. The CDR3 contains 12 residues. V was shortened by 3 bases and J by 3 bases, with 6 bases between the two germline ends. CDR1 is MNHEY, CDR2 SVGEGT, per germline.

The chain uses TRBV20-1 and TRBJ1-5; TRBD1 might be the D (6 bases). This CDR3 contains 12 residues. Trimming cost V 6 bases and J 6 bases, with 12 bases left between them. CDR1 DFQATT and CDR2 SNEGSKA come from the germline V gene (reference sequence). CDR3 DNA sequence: TGCAGTGCGGTCCGGGGGGCTCAGCCCCAGCATTTT. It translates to CSAVRGAQPQHF.

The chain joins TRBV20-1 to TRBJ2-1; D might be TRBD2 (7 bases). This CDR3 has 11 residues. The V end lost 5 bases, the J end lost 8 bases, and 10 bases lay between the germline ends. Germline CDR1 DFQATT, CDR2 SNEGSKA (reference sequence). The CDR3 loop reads CSAWGGDEQFF. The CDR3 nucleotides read TGCAGTGCTTGGGGGGGCGATGAGCAGTTCTTC.

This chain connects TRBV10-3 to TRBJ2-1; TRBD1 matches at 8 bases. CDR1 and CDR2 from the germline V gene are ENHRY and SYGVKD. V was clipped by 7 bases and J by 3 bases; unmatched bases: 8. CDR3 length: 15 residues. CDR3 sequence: CAIMAGTGDYNEQFF. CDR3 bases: TGTGCCATCATGGCCGGGACAGGAGACTACAATGAGCAGTTCTTC.

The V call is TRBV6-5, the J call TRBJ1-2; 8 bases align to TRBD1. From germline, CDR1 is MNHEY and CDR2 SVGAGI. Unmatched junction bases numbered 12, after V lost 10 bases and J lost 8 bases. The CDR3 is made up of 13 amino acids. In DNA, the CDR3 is TGTGCCATAAAGCACAGGGGGTCGGGAGGCTACACCTTC. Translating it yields CAIKHRGSGGYTF.

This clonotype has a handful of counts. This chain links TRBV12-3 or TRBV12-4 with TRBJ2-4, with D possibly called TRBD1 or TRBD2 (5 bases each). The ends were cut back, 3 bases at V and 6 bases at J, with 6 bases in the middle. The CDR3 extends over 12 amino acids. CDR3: CASSLGTNIQYF. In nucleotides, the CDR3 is TGTGCCAGCAGTTTGGGGACAAACATTCAGTACTTC.

This chain's CDR3 is CASGFAGTVNTEAFF. CDR3 sequence (DNA): TGTGCTAGTGGTTTCGCCGGGACAGTGAACACTGAAGCTTTCTTT. The chain joins TRBV12-5 to TRBJ1-1; 7 bases map to TRBD1. Trimming removed 3 bases from V and 0 bases from J; junction bases left unmatched: 4. The CDR3 is 15 residues long. Germline V gene lookup returns CDR1 LGHNT and CDR2 FRNRAP. Based on the CDR3 plus reference TRBV12-5 and TRBJ1-1, the full variable domain is DARVTQTPRHKVTEMGQEVTMRCQPILGHNTVFWYRQTMMQGLELLAYFRNRAPLDDSGMPKDRFSAEMPDATLATLKIQPSEPRDSAVYFCASGFAGTVNTEAFFGQGTRLTVV.